This TCR beta chain was captured by sequencing in a study of PD-1 blockade in classical Hodgkin lymphoma. A word on this clone: What it binds is not known.

Libraries were prepared by immunoSEQ multiplex PCR; TCRdb keeps only in-frame clonotypes and omits some of them. The sample yields 5,000 to 7,000 clones, approximately 80% seen once. The study's findings and limits: Significant TCR diversity gains by C4D1 occurred in CD4+ but not CD8+ cells. Patients were excluded if nivolumab began under 1 year after ASCT (the autologous transplant). Complete responders showed a baseline diversity that resembled the diversity of newly diagnosed patients.

With no exception, relapse followed autologous stem cell transplantation in all patients, and brentuximab vedotin exposure varied. It was by magnetic negative selection that CD4+ T cells were purified from thawed PBMCs. Relapsed/refractory classical Hodgkin lymphoma patients had complete, partial or progressive responses. Specimen: CD4+ T cells from blood, collected at baseline. The TCR comes from a human donor with classical Hodgkin lymphoma.

This CDR3 reads CASSVGGGEQETQYF. CDR3 DNA sequence: TGCGCCAGCAGCGTCGGCGGGGGGGAGCAAGAGACCCAGTACTTC. V is TRBV4-1 and J is TRBJ2-5; 9 bases fit TRBD2. The CDR3 length is 15 residues. In germline, CDR1 is MGHRA, CDR2 YSYEKL. V dropped 5 bases and J dropped 2; count of bases not matched to a gene: 6.